Listed below are T cell receptor beta chains from one sample, sequenced in a study of cytomegalovirus exposure and HLA in healthy donors. TCRdb's table, derived via immunoSEQ multiplex PCR, lists solely in-frame clones and lacks some. The table lists fewer than 150,000 clones, about 78% of them singletons, with about 5% in the top ten. Sequencing input: PBMCs. These receptors came from a woman between 25 and 40 years old in good health and CMV-seropositive. CDR3s include the opening cysteine and the closing phenylalanine or tryptophan. A D gene is named only where the DNA matches it firmly. Only some rows state a clone size, as once, few, many or a class for expanded clones.

CDR3nt: TGCAGCGTTGGGGGACTAGCGAGTTACGAGCAGTACTTC
CDR3aa: CSVGGLASYEQYF
d_gene: TRBD2
j_gene: TRBJ2-7
abundance: once
len: 13
v_gene: TRBV29-1

CDR3nt: TGTGCCAGCAGTGACACCGACAGTTGGCTAGCTTTCTTT
CDR3aa: CASSDTDSWLAFF
d_gene: -
j_gene: TRBJ1-1
abundance: few
len: 13
v_gene: TRBV6-5

CDR3nt: TGTGCCAGCAGCTCTCAGGGGGAAAGCAATCAGCCCCAGCATTTT
CDR3aa: CASSSQGESNQPQHF
d_gene: TRBD1
j_gene: TRBJ1-5
abundance: -
len: 15
v_gene: TRBV13

CDR3nt: TGTGCCAGCAGCCAAGAAAGGGGAGGGCAAGAGACCCAGTACTTC
CDR3aa: CASSQERGGQETQYF
d_gene: TRBD2
j_gene: TRBJ2-5
abundance: -
len: 15
v_gene: TRBV4-2

CDR3nt: TGCGCCAGCAGTGAGGGCTTGGGAAACACCATATATTTT
CDR3aa: CASSEGLGNTIYF
d_gene: -
j_gene: TRBJ1-3
abundance: few
len: 13
v_gene: TRBV10-1

CDR3nt: TGTGCCAGCAGTAGGACAGGGTACAATGAGCAGTTCTTC
CDR3aa: CASSRTGYNEQFF
d_gene: TRBD1
j_gene: TRBJ2-1
abundance: -
len: 13
v_gene: TRBV6-4

CDR3nt: TGTGCCAGCAGCTCGAAAACTAGCGGGGGGGTCGGTGAGCAGTTCTTC
CDR3aa: CASSSKTSGGVGEQFF
d_gene: TRBD2
j_gene: TRBJ2-1
abundance: -
len: 16
v_gene: TRBV5-4

CDR3nt: TGTGCCAGCAGAATAGGGTTATTGTGGGGCAGAAAGAACACTGAAGCTTTCTTT
CDR3aa: CASRIGLLWGRKNTEAFF
d_gene: -
j_gene: TRBJ1-1
abundance: -
len: 18
v_gene: TRBV5-6

CDR3nt: TGCGCCAGCAGCCAAGTCACGGGCACAGATACGCAGTATTTT
CDR3aa: CASSQVTGTDTQYF
d_gene: -
j_gene: TRBJ2-3
abundance: -
len: 14
v_gene: TRBV4-1

CDR3nt: TGTGCCAGCAGCCGGGGACAGCTCTCCTACGAGCAGTACTTC
CDR3aa: CASSRGQLSYEQYF
d_gene: TRBD1
j_gene: TRBJ2-7
abundance: -
len: 14
v_gene: TRBV27

CDR3nt: TGTGCCAGCAGCTGGGAGACCTCTGGCTACACCTTC
CDR3aa: CASSWETSGYTF
d_gene: -
j_gene: TRBJ1-2
abundance: -
len: 12
v_gene: TRBV11-1

CDR3nt: TGTGCCAGCAGTCCCGGAGGACCGTCAGGCTACACCTTC
CDR3aa: CASSPGGPSGYTF
d_gene: -
j_gene: TRBJ1-2
abundance: -
len: 13
v_gene: TRBV6-5

CDR3nt: TGTGCCAGCAGCCCCCGGGACAAAGTGAACACTGAAGCTTTCTTT
CDR3aa: CASSPRDKVNTEAFF
d_gene: -
j_gene: TRBJ1-1
abundance: few
len: 15
v_gene: TRBV5-4

CDR3nt: TGCGCCAGCAGCGCGGGGACAGGTGGCTACACCTTC
CDR3aa: CASSAGTGGYTF
d_gene: TRBD1
j_gene: TRBJ1-2
abundance: few
len: 12
v_gene: TRBV5-1

CDR3nt: TGTGCCAGCAGTTATGGACAGGGGCCCACCGGGGAGCTGTTTTTT
CDR3aa: CASSYGQGPTGELFF
d_gene: TRBD1
j_gene: TRBJ2-2
abundance: -
len: 15
v_gene: TRBV27

CDR3nt: TGTGCCAGCACCAATAGCGGGGGATACAATGAGCAGTTCTTC
CDR3aa: CASTNSGGYNEQFF
d_gene: TRBD2
j_gene: TRBJ2-1
abundance: -
len: 14
v_gene: TRBV6-5

CDR3nt: TGTGCCAGCAATAAAGGAGGTATTGGCACTGAAGCTTTCTTT
CDR3aa: CASNKGGIGTEAFF
d_gene: -
j_gene: TRBJ1-1
abundance: -
len: 14
v_gene: TRBV27

CDR3nt: TGTGCCATCGAAAGGACAGGGGGCGACGAGCAGTACTTC
CDR3aa: CAIERTGGDEQYF
d_gene: TRBD1
j_gene: TRBJ2-7
abundance: -
len: 13
v_gene: TRBV10-3

CDR3nt: TGTGCCAGCGCGCGACTCACAGGGCGAGATACGCAGTATTTT
CDR3aa: CASARLTGRDTQYF
d_gene: -
j_gene: TRBJ2-3
abundance: -
len: 14
v_gene: TRBV2

CDR3nt: TGTGCCAGCAGCTTTTTTCTAGCGGGGGGAAACACAGATACGCAGTATTTT
CDR3aa: CASSFFLAGGNTDTQYF
d_gene: TRBD2
j_gene: TRBJ2-3
abundance: -
len: 17
v_gene: TRBV5-4

CDR3nt: TGTGCCAGCAGCAAGAAGAGCAAATGTAAGAATCAGCCCCAGCATTTT
CDR3aa: CASSKKSKCKNQPQHF
d_gene: -
j_gene: TRBJ1-5
abundance: few
len: 16
v_gene: TRBV21-1

CDR3nt: TGTGCCAGTAGTATGGGGACAGGGCTGGTTTCTAGGGGAAACACCATATATTTT
CDR3aa: CASSMGTGLVSRGNTIYF
d_gene: TRBD1
j_gene: TRBJ1-3
abundance: once
len: 18
v_gene: TRBV19

CDR3nt: TGCGCCAGCAGCCAAGATTTGGCCTACGCGGGGGACACAGATACGCAGTATTTT
CDR3aa: CASSQDLAYAGDTDTQYF
d_gene: TRBD2
j_gene: TRBJ2-3
abundance: -
len: 18
v_gene: TRBV4-1

CDR3nt: TGCAGCGTTGCCGAGGCAGCGAACACTGAAGCTTTCTTT
CDR3aa: CSVAEAANTEAFF
d_gene: -
j_gene: TRBJ1-1
abundance: -
len: 13
v_gene: TRBV29-1

CDR3nt: TGTGCCAGCAGCTTGCGAACCGGGGAGCTGTTTTTT
CDR3aa: CASSLRTGELFF
d_gene: -
j_gene: TRBJ2-2
abundance: -
len: 12
v_gene: TRBV7-9

CDR3nt: TGTGCCAGCAGTGAAGCCCCGGGACAGGGTTACGAAAAACTGTTTTTT
CDR3aa: CASSEAPGQGYEKLFF
d_gene: TRBD1
j_gene: TRBJ1-4
abundance: -
len: 16
v_gene: TRBV2

CDR3nt: TGCGCCAGCAGCCAAGAAGATAGGCCCCAGCATTTT
CDR3aa: CASSQEDRPQHF
d_gene: -
j_gene: TRBJ1-5
abundance: -
len: 12
v_gene: TRBV4-1

CDR3nt: TGTGCCAGCAGAGGGGACAGAAACTATGGCTACACCTTC
CDR3aa: CASRGDRNYGYTF
d_gene: TRBD1
j_gene: TRBJ1-2
abundance: -
len: 13
v_gene: TRBV2

CDR3nt: TGTGCCATCAGTGAGGCCCGACTAGCGGGAGGAGTCACAGATACGCAGTATTTT
CDR3aa: CAISEARLAGGVTDTQYF
d_gene: TRBD2
j_gene: TRBJ2-3
abundance: -
len: 18
v_gene: TRBV10-3

CDR3nt: TGTGCCAGCAGCCCTCGGGGGGGCGGCACTGAAGCTTTCTTT
CDR3aa: CASSPRGGGTEAFF
d_gene: -
j_gene: TRBJ1-1
abundance: -
len: 14
v_gene: TRBV5-4

CDR3nt: TGTGCCAGTAGTCCCACTAGGGGGGGCGAGCAGTACTTC
CDR3aa: CASSPTRGGEQYF
d_gene: -
j_gene: TRBJ2-7
abundance: once
len: 13
v_gene: TRBV19